This section outlines one TCR beta chain sequence together with its context. The data were obtained in a study of T cell repertoires in aging, cancer and after chemotherapy. As for the study in general: Repeat sampling of healthy donors over several months to years showed clear clonal overlap.

A mixed TRB-A/B primer pool amplified rearranged TRB by multiplex touch-down PCR. TCRdb ran MiXCR on the multiplex PCR reads and lists one entry per CDR3 protein. The profile shows 12,000 or so distinct CDR3 sequences, approximately 30% of them singletons. The V gene's germline CDR1 is DFQATT and CDR2 SNEGSKA (reference sequence). The CDR3 runs to 12 residues. Trimming took 3 bases from V and 8 from J, leaving 11 bases between them. The template was genomic DNA from peripheral blood, not RNA. The chain combines TRBV20-1 with TRBJ2-1; D unresolved. The sample comprised blood. This sequence was found in a human donor in good health. The donor label of this sample is uncertain. The chain's CDR3 is CSASAFLDEQFF. The CDR3 DNA is TGCAGTGCTAGCGCGTTTCTCGATGAGCAGTTCTTC.